This TCR beta chain was sequenced in a study of blood T cell repertoires in COVID-19. Study at large: Spain, Italy and the United States supplied samples that represented acute and convalescent COVID-19.

As originally analysed: Reference gene primer amplification in the assay estimated nucleated cell counts. Sequenced by immunoSEQ multiplex PCR; TCRdb stores in-frame clones only, minus some. Clonal size and the V and J genes are those of that table, whereas D and trimming came from the DNA. The data contain around 260,000 clones, around nine tenths of them singletons. This CDR3 comprises 14 residues. The V end was cut by 2 bases, the J end by 5 bases, with 10 bases between. CDR1 SGHVS and CDR2 FQNEAQ come from the germline V gene. Seattle's cohort entered during active infection and was followed longitudinally.

This chain joins TRBV7-8 and TRBJ1-5; D remains ambiguous. The sequence derives from a woman in her 70s with COVID-19, enrolled during active disease. The sample taken for sequencing was peripheral blood. The CDR3 reads CASSLLVGDQPQHF. The CDR3 nucleotides are TGTGCCAGCAGCTTATTGGTCGGGGATCAGCCCCAGCATTTT.